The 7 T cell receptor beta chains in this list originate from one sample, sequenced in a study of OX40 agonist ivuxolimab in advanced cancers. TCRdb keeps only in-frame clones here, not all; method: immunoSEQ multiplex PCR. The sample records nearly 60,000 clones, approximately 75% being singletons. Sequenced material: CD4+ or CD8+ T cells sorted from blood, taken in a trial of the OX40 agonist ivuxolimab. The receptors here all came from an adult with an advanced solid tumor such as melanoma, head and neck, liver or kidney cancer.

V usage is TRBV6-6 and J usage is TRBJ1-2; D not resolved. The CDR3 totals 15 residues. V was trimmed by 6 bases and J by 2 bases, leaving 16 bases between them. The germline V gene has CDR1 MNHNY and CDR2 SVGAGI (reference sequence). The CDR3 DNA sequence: TGTGCCAGCAGCCGAGGAGAAAGAGGGAACTATGGCTACACCTTC. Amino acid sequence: CASSRGERGNYGYTF.

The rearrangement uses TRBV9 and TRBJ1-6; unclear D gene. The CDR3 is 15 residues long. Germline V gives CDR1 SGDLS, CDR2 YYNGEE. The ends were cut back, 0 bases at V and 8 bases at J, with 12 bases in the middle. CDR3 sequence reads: CASSVEPGGYSPLHF. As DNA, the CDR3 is TGTGCCAGCAGCGTAGAACCAGGCGGGTATTCACCCCTCCACTTT.

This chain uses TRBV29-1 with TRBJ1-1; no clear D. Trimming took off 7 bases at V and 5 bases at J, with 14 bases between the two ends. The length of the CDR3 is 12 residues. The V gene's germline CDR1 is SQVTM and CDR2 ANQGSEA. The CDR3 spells CSAWRVWTEAFF. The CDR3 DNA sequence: TGCAGCGCCTGGCGGGTATGGACTGAAGCTTTCTTT.

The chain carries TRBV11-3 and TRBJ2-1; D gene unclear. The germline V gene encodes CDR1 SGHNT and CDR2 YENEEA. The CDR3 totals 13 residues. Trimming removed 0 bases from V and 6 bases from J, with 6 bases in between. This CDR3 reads CASSLDPVNEQFF. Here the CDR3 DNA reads TGTGCCAGCAGCTTAGATCCCGTCAATGAGCAGTTCTTC.

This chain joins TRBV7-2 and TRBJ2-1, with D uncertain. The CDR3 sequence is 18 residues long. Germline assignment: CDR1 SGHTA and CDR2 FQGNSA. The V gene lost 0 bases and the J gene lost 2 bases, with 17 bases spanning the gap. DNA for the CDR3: TGTGCCAGCAGCTTAGCGCCTGGGCAGCCCTCGACCTACAATGAGCAGTTCTTC. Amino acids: CASSLAPGQPSTYNEQFF.

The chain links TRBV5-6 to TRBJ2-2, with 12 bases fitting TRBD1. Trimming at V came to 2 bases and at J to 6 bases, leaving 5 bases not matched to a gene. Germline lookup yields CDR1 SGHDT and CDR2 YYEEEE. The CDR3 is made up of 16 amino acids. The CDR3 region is CASSFPGQGAAGELFF. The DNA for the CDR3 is TGTGCCAGCAGCTTTCCGGGACAGGGGGCTGCCGGGGAGCTGTTTTTT.

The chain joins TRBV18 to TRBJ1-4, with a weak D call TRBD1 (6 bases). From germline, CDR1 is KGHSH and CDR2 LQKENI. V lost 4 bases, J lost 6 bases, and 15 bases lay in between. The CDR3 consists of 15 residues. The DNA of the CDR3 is TGTGCCAGCTCACAGGTCGGGGGGCGCGATGAAAAACTGTTTTTT. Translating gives CASSQVGGRDEKLFF.